One and the same sample provided the 5 T cell receptor beta chains below, sequenced in a study of T cell repertoires in cytomegalovirus infection. These receptors' antigens are unknown. One entry per CDR3 protein, called by TCRdb with MiXCR from the reads. The repertoire holds hundreds of thousands of distinct CDR3 sequences, 30% to 35% seen once, with approximately 13% in the top ten. The sample here was cultured CD8+ T cells from PBMCs, taken from culture after CMV antigen stimulation. These receptors were taken from a human donor in good health (CMV status not recorded). Some clones in this sample may be carry-over from other donors' samples.

This clonotype has at least ten counts. This chain joins TRBV7-8 and TRBJ1-2; 8 nucleotides line up with TRBD1. Trimming cost V 5 bases and J 4 bases; bases outside gene matches: 9. The CDR3 runs 15 residues. Germline CDR1 SGHVS, CDR2 FQNEAQ. CDR3 DNA sequence: TGTGCCAGCAGCCTAGGACAGGGCGAGAGCTATGGCTACACCTTC. Its translation: CASSLGQGESYGYTF.

The V gene is TRBV6-6, the J gene TRBJ2-7; D is possibly TRBD1 (6 bases). V was pared by 5 bases and J by 3 bases, with 14 bases between. Looked up from germline, CDR1 is MNHNY and CDR2 is SVGAGI (reference sequence). This CDR3 has 14 residues. The CDR3 DNA sequence: TGTGCCAGCAGTCAATCTCCCAGGGGCTACGAGCAGTACTTC. This gives the protein CASSQSPRGYEQYF.

The chain is built from TRBV27 and TRBJ1-1, with D maybe TRBD1 (6 bases). Looked up from germline, CDR1 is MNHEY and CDR2 is SMNVEV (reference sequence). There are 12 residues in the CDR3. Between the trimmed V and J ends, which lost 5 bases and 6 bases, there was a span of 10 bases. The CDR3 reads CASSKQGAEAFF. In DNA, the CDR3 is TGTGCCAGCAGTAAACAGGGCGCTGAAGCTTTCTTT.

This clonotype has just a few counts. The V call is TRBV4-1, the J call TRBJ1-5; no clear D gene. In germline, CDR1 is MGHRA, CDR2 YSYEKL. The CDR3 is 17 residues long. The ends were cut back, 1 base at V and 0 bases at J, with 13 bases in the middle. The CDR3 reads CASSQGPARLSNQPQHF. The CDR3 DNA reads TGCGCCAGCAGCCAAGGCCCGGCCAGACTTAGCAATCAGCCCCAGCATTTT.

The chain has TRBV4-1 and TRBJ1-2, with D perhaps matching TRBD1 (5 bases). The length of the CDR3 is 14 residues. With 1 base removed from V and 4 bases from J, the gap between germline ends came to 10 bases. Per the germline V gene, CDR1 is MGHRA and CDR2 is YSYEKL. In DNA form, the CDR3 reads TGCGCCAGCAGCCAAGTTGGGACTACCTATGGCTACACCTTC. It codes for CASSQVGTTYGYTF.